This T cell receptor beta chain was obtained from a study of cytomegalovirus exposure and HLA in healthy donors. Germline V CDR1 and CDR2: MGHRA, YSYEKL. CDR3 length: 16 amino acids. V lost 0 bases and J lost 4; bases outside the gene matches: 3. To note about this clone: Other DNA sequences from this sample encode an identical CDR3 as well.

13 Jbeta primers and 60 Vbeta primers were used for the PCR. The repertoire was sequenced with immunoSEQ multiplex PCR; TCRdb's copy has only in-frame clones and lacks some. In the table there are about 190,000 clones, roughly 81% of which are singletons. This chain links TRBV4-1 with TRBJ2-1, with TRBD2 identical over 10 bases. This sequence was found in a woman aged 25 to 39 in good health and CMV-seropositive. Sequences were obtained from PBMCs. The CDR3, as DNA: TGCGCCAGCAGCCAAGAGGGGACTAGCGTGTACAATGAGCAGTTCTTC. Its protein product is CASSQEGTSVYNEQFF.